One and the same sample provided the 20 T cell receptor beta chains below, sequenced in a study of OX40 agonist ivuxolimab in advanced cancers. The data were produced by immunoSEQ multiplex PCR, yet TCRdb's version contains in-frame clones alone and is incomplete. Among approximately 79,000 clones listed, around 86% were seen once. This material consisted of CD4+ or CD8+ T cells sorted from blood, taken in a trial of the OX40 agonist ivuxolimab. These receptors were collected from an adult with an advanced solid tumor such as melanoma, head and neck, liver or kidney cancer.

The table lists this clone with a count of one. The V gene is TRBV18, the J gene TRBJ1-1; maybe TRBD1 (6 bases). The CDR3 covers 14 residues. Looked up from germline, CDR1 is KGHSH and CDR2 is LQKENI. The V gene lost 3 bases and the J gene lost 2 bases, with 10 bases spanning the gap. DNA for the CDR3: TGTGCCAGCTCACCCGGGACAAAAAACACTGAAGCTTTCTTT. Translated: CASSPGTKNTEAFF.

The CDR3 sequence is CASSPSRANYGYTF. The CDR3 nucleotides are TGTGCCAGCTCACCCTCCAGGGCTAACTATGGCTACACCTTC. The genes are TRBV18 and TRBJ1-2, with D maybe TRBD1 (5 bases). The V end was cut by 3 bases, the J end by 0 bases, with 8 bases between. The CDR3 has 14 amino acids. CDR1 and CDR2 from the germline V gene are KGHSH and LQKENI.

The chain combines TRBV18 with TRBJ2-4; 11 bases align to TRBD1. This CDR3 spans 14 amino acids. Germline-derived CDR1 and CDR2 are KGHSH and LQKENI. The V and J ends lost 4 bases and 5 bases, in that order; junction bases with no gene match: 1. The CDR3 reads CASSRDRGENIQYF. CDR3 coding DNA: TGTGCCAGCTCACGGGACAGGGGGGAAAACATTCAGTACTTC. The full variable domain, in which reference TRBV18 and TRBJ2-4 provide the parts outside the CDR3, is NAGVMQNPRHLVRRRGQEARLRCSPMKGHSHVYWYRQLPEEGLKFMVYLQKENIIDESGMPKERFSAEFPKEGPSILRIQQVVRGDSAAYFCASSRDRGENIQYFGAGTRLSVL.

The rearrangement uses TRBV18 and TRBJ1-1; tentative D call: TRBD1 (6 bases). Trimming shortened V by 2 bases and J by 4 bases, and 14 bases separated the two germline ends. Germline V lookup: CDR1 KGHSH, CDR2 LQKENI. The CDR3 is 15 amino acids. This CDR3 is CASSPLRGDGTEAFF. The CDR3 bases are TGTGCCAGCTCACCATTGAGGGGGGATGGCACTGAAGCTTTCTTT. Using reference TRBV18 and TRBJ1-1 for the parts outside the CDR3, the full variable domain is NAGVMQNPRHLVRRRGQEARLRCSPMKGHSHVYWYRQLPEEGLKFMVYLQKENIIDESGMPKERFSAEFPKEGPSILRIQQVVRGDSAAYFCASSPLRGDGTEAFFGQGTRLTVV.

V usage is TRBV27 and J usage is TRBJ1-3, with a possible D match to TRBD1 (6 bases). Per germline, CDR1 MNHEY and CDR2 SMNVEV (reference sequence). This CDR3 has 14 amino acids. V gave up 3 bases and J gave up 2 bases, with 8 bases separating them. The CDR3 region is CASSFRQAGNTIYF. In nucleotides, the CDR3 is TGTGCCAGCAGTTTCAGACAGGCTGGAAACACCATATATTTT.

This chain links TRBV5-1 with TRBJ2-5, with 9 bases lining up with TRBD1. Losses at the gene ends were 0 bases for V and 6 bases for J; bases not matched to a gene: 6. The CDR3 covers 15 residues. The V gene's germline CDR1 is SGHRS and CDR2 YFSETQ. CDR3 loop: CASSLGTGGWKTQYF. CDR3 DNA sequence: TGCGCCAGCAGCTTGGGAACAGGGGGCTGGAAGACCCAGTACTTC.

The gene calls are TRBV6-4 and TRBJ1-2; the match to TRBD1 covers 7 bases. In germline, CDR1 is MRHNA, CDR2 SNTAGT. Trimming cost V 6 bases and J 2 bases; bases outside gene matches: 3. There are 13 residues in the CDR3. CDR3 coding DNA: TGTGCCAGCAGCCCGGGACAGAACTATGGCTACACCTTC. Its protein is CASSPGQNYGYTF.

V usage is TRBV5-4 and J usage is TRBJ2-4; D is uncertain. The V gene's germline CDR1 is SGHNT and CDR2 YYREEE (reference sequence). This CDR3 has 14 amino acids. Trimming took off 4 bases at V and 7 bases at J, with 15 bases between the two ends. The CDR3 region has the DNA TGTGCCAGCAGCCTCCGCGGTAGTGCGAACATTCAGTACTTC. This gives the protein CASSLRGSANIQYF.

The V gene is TRBV6-6, the J gene TRBJ1-4; 11 nucleotides match TRBD1. Germline values: CDR1 MNHNY, CDR2 SVGAGI (reference sequence). This CDR3 region has 14 residues. V lost 6 bases and J lost 6; bases outside the gene matches: 3. CDR3 residues: CASRQDRGHEKLFF. In DNA form, the CDR3 reads TGTGCCAGCAGACAGGACAGGGGGCATGAAAAACTGTTTTTT.

The chain uses TRBV19 and TRBJ2-7; possible D gene TRBD2, 6 bases. This CDR3 comprises 15 residues. V lost 9 bases and J 0 bases, leaving 18 bases between the germline ends. Germline V gives CDR1 LNHDA, CDR2 SQIVND (reference sequence). This CDR3 is CASSVAGPVSYEQYF. The CDR3 bases are TGTGCCAGCAGCGTGGCGGGGCCCGTCTCCTACGAGCAGTACTTC.

The chain carries TRBV27 and TRBJ2-4, with TRBD1 as a possible D gene (5 bases). The CDR3 has 13 residues. The ends were cut back, 5 bases at V and 9 bases at J, with 14 bases in the middle. Germline V gives CDR1 MNHEY, CDR2 SMNVEV (reference sequence). The CDR3 DNA sequence: TGTGCCAGCAGTAACCAGGGTAGGGGCATTCAGTACTTC. Translated, it gives CASSNQGRGIQYF.

V and J are TRBV4-2 and TRBJ1-2; TRBD1 might be the D (6 bases). CDR3 length: 13 amino acids. The V gene lost 0 bases and the J gene lost 8 bases, with 10 bases spanning the gap. Germline V lookup: CDR1 LGHNA, CDR2 YNFKEQ. CDR3 in DNA: TGTGCCAGCAGCCAAGAGGGAAGGGGGGGCTACACCTTC. Encoded protein: CASSQEGRGGYTF.

This clone was seen a handful of times. This chain links TRBV7-9 with TRBJ1-5; no clear D gene. The CDR3 length is 16 residues. Germline CDR1 reads SEHNR; CDR2 reads FQNEAQ (reference sequence). With 5 bases removed from V and 0 bases from J, the gap between germline ends came to 14 bases. The chain's CDR3 is CASSGPGVYSNQPQHF. CDR3 DNA sequence: TGTGCCAGCAGCGGACCGGGAGTTTATAGCAATCAGCCCCAGCATTTT.

The rearrangement uses TRBV5-5 and TRBJ2-5, with no clear D. The germline CDR1 and CDR2 sequences are SGHKS and YYEKEE (reference sequence). The CDR3 is 12 amino acids. With 1 base removed from V and 7 bases from J, the gap between germline ends came to 8 bases. The CDR3 nucleotides are TGTGCCAGCAGCTTGTTATCAGGGACCCAGTACTTC. Protein product: CASSLLSGTQYF.

This clone showed up just once. The rearrangement links TRBV18 to TRBJ1-1, with a weak D call TRBD1 (6 bases). Trimming took off 3 bases at V and 4 bases at J, with 15 bases between the two ends. Per germline, CDR1 KGHSH and CDR2 LQKENI. The CDR3 has 15 residues. The CDR3 region has the DNA TGTGCCAGCTCACCCGTGATTAGGGGGGCCACTGAAGCTTTCTTT. It specifies CASSPVIRGATEAFF. Filled out from reference TRBV18 and TRBJ1-1, the complete variable domain reads NAGVMQNPRHLVRRRGQEARLRCSPMKGHSHVYWYRQLPEEGLKFMVYLQKENIIDESGMPKERFSAEFPKEGPSILRIQQVVRGDSAAYFCASSPVIRGATEAFFGQGTRLTVV.

This clone was recorded once. The V call is TRBV4-3, the J call TRBJ2-7, with D tentatively TRBD1 (7 bases). The CDR3 spans 15 residues. From germline, CDR1 is LGHNA and CDR2 YSLEER. The V end was cut by 0 bases, the J end by 6 bases, with 15 bases between. CDR3 region: CASSQDLQGRSEQYF. As DNA, the CDR3 is TGCGCCAGCAGCCAAGATCTACAGGGGAGGTCCGAGCAGTACTTC.

The genes are TRBV28 and TRBJ1-5; TRBD1 might be the D (6 bases). The CDR3 is 17 amino acids. Per the germline V gene, CDR1 is MDHEN and CDR2 is SYDVKM. Between the trimmed V and J ends, which lost 2 bases and 0 bases, there was a span of 14 bases. The CDR3 DNA reads TGTGCCAGCAGTTTAAGAGGGGGACGGCATAGCAATCAGCCCCAGCATTTT. It is translated as CASSLRGGRHSNQPQHF.

This sequence joins TRBV5-1 and TRBJ1-2, with TRBD1 as a possible D gene (5 bases). The length of the CDR3 is 15 residues. With 4 bases removed from V and 5 bases from J, the gap between germline ends came to 18 bases. CDR1 is SGHRS, CDR2 YFSETQ, per germline. DNA of the CDR3: TGCGCCAGCAGCCCGCAAGGAACAGGTCATTATGGCTACACCTTC. Protein: CASSPQGTGHYGYTF.

This clone was seen a handful of times. The rearrangement joins TRBV28 to TRBJ1-6, with 9 bases that match TRBD1. The CDR3 sequence is 15 residues long. CDR1 is MDHEN and CDR2 is SYDVKM in the germline V gene. J was trimmed by 6 bases and V by 6 bases; bases with no gene match: 6. CDR3 coding DNA: TGTGCCAGCAGACGAGGACAGGGGAGTAATTCACCCCTCCACTTT. Residues: CASRRGQGSNSPLHF.

This CDR3 reads CASSFGTAGSQPQHF. CDR3 coding DNA: TGTGCCAGCAGCTTCGGGACTGCTGGGAGTCAGCCCCAGCATTTT. This chain links TRBV28 with TRBJ1-5; TRBD1 is a possible D gene (5 bases). The CDR3 has 15 residues. V lost 6 bases, J lost 6 bases, and 18 bases lay in between. Germline-derived CDR1 and CDR2 are MDHEN and SYDVKM.